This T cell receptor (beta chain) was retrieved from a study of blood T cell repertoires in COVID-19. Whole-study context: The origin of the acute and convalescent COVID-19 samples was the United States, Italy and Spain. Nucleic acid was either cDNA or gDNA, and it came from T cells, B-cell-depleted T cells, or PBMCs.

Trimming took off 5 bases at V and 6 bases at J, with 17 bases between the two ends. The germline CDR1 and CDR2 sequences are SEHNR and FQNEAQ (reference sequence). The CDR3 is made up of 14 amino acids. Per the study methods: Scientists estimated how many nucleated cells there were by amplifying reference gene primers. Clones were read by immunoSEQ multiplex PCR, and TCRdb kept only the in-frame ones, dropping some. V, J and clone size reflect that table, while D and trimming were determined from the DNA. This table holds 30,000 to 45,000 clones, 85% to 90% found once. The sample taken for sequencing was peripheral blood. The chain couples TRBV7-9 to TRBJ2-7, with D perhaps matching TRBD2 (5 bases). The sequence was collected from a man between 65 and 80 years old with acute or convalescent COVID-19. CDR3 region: CASSARGDWGEQYF. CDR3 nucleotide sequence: TGTGCCAGCAGCGCACGGGGTGATTGGGGCGAGCAGTACTTC.